The clone carrying this TCR beta chain was counted between two and nine times. Antigen unknown. The data were obtained in a study of T cell repertoires in cytomegalovirus infection. On the study more broadly: A matching HLA type, together with CMV infection, was signaled by public TCR beta signatures.

The germline V gene encodes CDR1 MNHEY and CDR2 SVGAGI. This CDR3 comprises 15 residues. Trimming stripped 2 bases from V and 1 base from J, with 8 bases between. TCRdb passed the reads through MiXCR, listing each CDR3 protein once. This sample has roughly 120,000 distinct CDR3 sequences, with about 32% found just once. This specimen was CD8+ T cells from cultured PBMCs, taken from culture after CMV antigen stimulation. The sequence was obtained from a human donor in good health (CMV status not recorded). Some clones in this sample may be carry-over from other donors' samples. This rearrangement joins TRBV6-5 to TRBJ1-4; D gene uncertain. The CDR3 protein is CASSYGHGTNEKLFF. The DNA of the CDR3 is TGTGCCAGCAGTTACGGTCACGGAACTAATGAAAAACTGTTTTTT.